The 28 T cell receptor beta chains listed next were all sequenced from one sample in a study of radiotherapy plus CTLA-4 blockade in lung cancer (dated by TCRdb to 2017 to 2018). Library construction relied on the immunoSEQ multiplex PCR assay. TCRdb provides this immuneACCESS table in a form limited to in-frame rearrangements. Some clones are lacking; in checked studies, under half of them reflect an unresolved V gene, and why the rest are absent is not known. The sample yields 75,000 to 100,000 clones; roughly 74% were counted once. The ten top clones hold approximately 2.8% of the sample. The input for sequencing was peripheral blood, taken from a patient treated with radiotherapy plus ipilimumab. The origin of the receptors is a human donor with non-small cell lung cancer who had a partial response to radiotherapy plus ipilimumab. Some clones in this sample may be carry-over from other donors' samples.

This clone was found a few times. V usage is TRBV28 and J usage is TRBJ2-7; D is ambiguous. This CDR3 is 15 amino acids long. V was shortened by 3 bases and J by 2 bases, with 14 bases between the two germline ends. Germline values: CDR1 MDHEN, CDR2 SYDVKM. For the CDR3, the DNA is TGTGCCAGCAGTTTTTGGCAGATATCGACCTACGAGCAGTACTTC. Amino acid sequence: CASSFWQISTYEQYF.

This chain joins TRBV19 and TRBJ2-7, with 7 bases lining up with TRBD1. Trimming cost V 4 bases and J 1 base; bases outside gene matches: 4. The CDR3 has 14 amino acids. Per germline, CDR1 LNHDA and CDR2 SQIVND (reference sequence). The CDR3 protein is CASSRDSLSYEQYF. DNA of the CDR3: TGTGCCAGTAGTAGGGACAGCCTATCCTACGAGCAGTACTTC.

This chain links TRBV18 with TRBJ1-6, with no clear D. The CDR3 runs 16 residues. CDR1 is KGHSH and CDR2 is LQKENI in the germline V gene. V lost 0 bases and J lost 1, with 7 bases in between. This chain's CDR3 is CASSPPGRSYNSPLHF. The CDR3 nucleotides are TGTGCCAGCTCACCACCGGGCAGGTCCTATAATTCACCCCTCCACTTT.

CDR3 DNA: TGTGCCAGCTCACCGGCTGTGGGCTCCGGCACAGATACGCAGTATTTT. Translation: CASSPAVGSGTDTQYF. V and J are TRBV18 and TRBJ2-3, with D unresolved. Germline V lookup: CDR1 KGHSH, CDR2 LQKENI. The CDR3 length is 16 residues. Trimming cost V 3 bases and J 1 base, with 14 bases left between them. The complete variable domain, with remaining parts taken from reference TRBV18 and TRBJ2-3, reads NAGVMQNPRHLVRRRGQEARLRCSPMKGHSHVYWYRQLPEEGLKFMVYLQKENIIDESGMPKERFSAEFPKEGPSILRIQQVVRGDSAAYFCASSPAVGSGTDTQYFGPGTRLTVL.

This chain links TRBV6-5 with TRBJ2-5; D remains unclear. The CDR3 covers 13 residues. Germline V gene lookup returns CDR1 MNHEY and CDR2 SVGAGI. Trimming removed 4 bases from V and 5 bases from J, with 11 bases in between. CDR3 protein: CASSSTGLETQYF. CDR3 nucleotide sequence: TGTGCCAGCAGTTCCACTGGGCTTGAGACCCAGTACTTC.

This sequence joins TRBV10-2 and TRBJ2-7; TRBD2 matches at 7 bases. The CDR3 has 15 amino acids. In germline, CDR1 is WSHSY, CDR2 SAAADI. With V trimmed by 2 bases and J by 0 bases, 4 bases remained unmatched. As DNA, the CDR3 is TGCGCCAGCAGTGAGGCGGAGCGGGACTCCTACGAGCAGTACTTC. It translates to CASSEAERDSYEQYF.

This rearrangement joins TRBV27 to TRBJ1-1; D unresolved. Germline-derived CDR1 and CDR2 are MNHEY and SMNVEV (reference sequence). The CDR3 runs to 14 residues. V was cut by 3 bases and J by 3 bases, with 11 bases left in between. The CDR3: CASSFEGVDTEAFF. For the CDR3, the DNA is TGTGCCAGCAGTTTTGAAGGAGTTGACACTGAAGCTTTCTTT.

The chain combines TRBV7-9 with TRBJ2-1; D is ambiguous. From germline, CDR1 is SEHNR and CDR2 FQNEAQ (reference sequence). This CDR3 contains 12 residues. V shed 4 bases and J shed 5 bases, with 6 bases lying between them. For the CDR3, the DNA is TGTGCCAGCAGCTCATCTAACAATGAGCAGTTCTTC. This translates into CASSSSNNEQFF.

J is TRBJ1-1 and V is TRBV5-1; possible D gene TRBD1, 5 bases. Germline V gene data show CDR1 as SGHRS and CDR2 as YFSETQ. V was cut by 0 bases and J by 5 bases, with 17 bases left in between. CDR3 length: 16 amino acids. The DNA of the CDR3 is TGCGCCAGCAGCTTGGCAGGGCCTCCATCAGGAACTGAAGCTTTCTTT. This codes for CASSLAGPPSGTEAFF.

A few counts support this clone. The J gene is TRBJ2-7, the V gene TRBV7-9; D gene unclear. Germline assignment: CDR1 SEHNR and CDR2 FQNEAQ (reference sequence). Trimming shortened V by 4 bases and J by 3 bases, and 4 bases separated the two germline ends. The CDR3 loop spans 11 amino acids. CDR3 protein: CASSSLYEQYF. DNA for the CDR3: TGTGCCAGCAGCTCCCTCTACGAGCAGTACTTC.

The gene calls are TRBV2 and TRBJ2-7; perhaps TRBD2 as D (6 bases). Germline V CDR1 and CDR2: SNHLY, FYNNEI. The CDR3 totals 15 residues. The V end lost 2 bases, the J end lost 3 bases, and 14 bases lay between the germline ends. CDR3: CASSESRGFGYEQYF. DNA for the CDR3: TGTGCCAGCAGTGAAAGCCGGGGGTTCGGCTACGAGCAGTACTTC.

The rearrangement links TRBV28 to TRBJ1-2; 8 bases agree with TRBD1. The length of the CDR3 is 15 residues. The V gene end was trimmed by 7 bases and the J gene end by 11 bases; junction bases not matched to a gene: 18. CDR1 and CDR2 from the germline V gene are MDHEN and SYDVKM. The CDR3 is CASTVMVGGQGNYTF. DNA for the CDR3: TGTGCCAGCACCGTTATGGTTGGAGGACAGGGTAATTACACCTTC.

This chain connects TRBV28 to TRBJ1-6; D is perhaps TRBD1 (5 bases). CDR1 and CDR2 (germline): MDHEN, SYDVKM. The CDR3 sequence is 15 residues long. Trimming shortened V by 5 bases and J by 10 bases, and 18 bases separated the two germline ends. The CDR3 DNA reads as TGTGCCAGCAGTGCCCCCTTCCCGACAGAATCACCCCTCCACTTT. This gives the protein CASSAPFPTESPLHF.

The CDR3, as DNA: TGTGCCAGCAGGCTTTCGGGACAGGGGAACACTGAAGCTTTCTTT. It specifies CASRLSGQGNTEAFF. The gene calls are TRBV2 and TRBJ1-1, with TRBD1 identical over 9 bases. Per the germline V gene, CDR1 is SNHLY and CDR2 is FYNNEI. The CDR3 consists of 15 residues. Trimming cost V 6 bases and J 1 base; bases outside gene matches: 6.

The chain couples TRBV7-8 to TRBJ1-2, with 9 bases that match TRBD1. CDR3 length: 11 amino acids. Germline V gene sequence: CDR1 SGHVS, CDR2 FQNEAQ. Trimming took 8 bases from V and 5 from J; bases not matched to a gene: 0. CDR3 region: CASGQGYGYTF. The DNA for the CDR3 is TGTGCCAGCGGACAGGGGTATGGCTACACCTTC.

This chain uses TRBV7-8 with TRBJ2-1; 12 bases line up with TRBD2. The germline gives CDR1 SGHVS, CDR2 FQNEAQ. This CDR3 is built from 16 residues. Unmatched junction bases numbered 8, after V lost 3 bases and J lost 8 bases. CDR3 coding DNA: TGTGCCAGCAGCTTCACTAGCGGGAGGCCCCTTGATGAGCAGTTCTTC. Translation: CASSFTSGRPLDEQFF.

This chain joins TRBV15 and TRBJ2-2, with D possibly TRBD1 on 6 matching bases. The V end lost 1 base, the J end lost 5 bases, and 11 bases lay between the germline ends. Germline lookup yields CDR1 LNHNV and CDR2 YYDKDF (reference sequence). This CDR3 region has 15 residues. CDR3 DNA sequence: TGTGCCACCAGCAGAGGAGGGGGTGGGACCGGGGAGCTGTTTTTT. Residues: CATSRGGGGTGELFF.

This chain connects TRBV2 to TRBJ2-3; 9 bases are shared with TRBD2. CDR1 SNHLY and CDR2 FYNNEI come from the germline V gene. This CDR3 is built from 17 residues. Trimming at V came to 3 bases and at J to 4 bases, leaving 11 bases not matched to a gene. Written as DNA, the CDR3 is TGTGCCAGCAGTGATGGCGGGAGCGGGAGGAGCCCAGATACGCAGTATTTT. Protein: CASSDGGSGRSPDTQYF.

The chain combines TRBV30 with TRBJ2-5; possibly TRBD1 for D (5 bases). V lost 0 bases to trimming and J lost 5 bases, with 16 bases between them. The length of the CDR3 is 15 residues. Germline lookup yields CDR1 GTSNPN and CDR2 SVGIG (reference sequence). The CDR3 DNA follows: TGTGCCTGGAGTGTAGGGGCAGGGTTGGGGGAGACCCAGTACTTC. Protein product: CAWSVGAGLGETQYF.

The V call is TRBV28, the J call TRBJ1-1, with D perhaps matching TRBD1 (6 bases). CDR1 and CDR2 from the germline V gene are MDHEN and SYDVKM. CDR3 length equals 15 residues. Trimming left V 3 bases short and J 0 bases short, with 11 bases between. The chain's CDR3 is CASSLVGGMNTEAFF. Here the CDR3 DNA reads TGTGCCAGCAGTTTGGTAGGGGGAATGAACACTGAAGCTTTCTTT.

This clone has more than one count but fewer than ten. The chain employs TRBV18 and TRBJ1-1, with D perhaps matching TRBD1 (5 bases). Deletions cut 2 bases from V and 7 bases from J, with 11 bases between. Germline V gene sequence: CDR1 KGHSH, CDR2 LQKENI. The CDR3 covers 13 residues. CDR3 sequence reads: CASSPGHVFEAFF. In nucleotides, the CDR3 is TGTGCCAGCTCACCAGGACACGTGTTTGAAGCTTTCTTT.

The rearrangement joins TRBV7-2 to TRBJ2-7, with 8 bases matching TRBD2. The germline gives CDR1 SGHTA, CDR2 FQGNSA. The CDR3 runs 15 residues. Trimming cost V 1 base and J 4 bases; bases outside gene matches: 6. The CDR3 loop reads CASSLGPGGVYEQYF. Written as DNA, the CDR3 is TGTGCCAGCAGCTTAGGGCCGGGGGGGGTGTACGAGCAGTACTTC.

The gene calls are TRBV11-2 and TRBJ2-5, with 7 positions matching TRBD2. Trimming removed 2 bases from V and 4 bases from J; junction bases left unmatched: 4. The CDR3 is 14 amino acids. Looked up from germline, CDR1 is SGHAT and CDR2 is FQNNGV. The CDR3, as DNA: TGTGCCAGCAGCTTATTTTTAGCGGGAGAGACCCAGTACTTC. Protein sequence: CASSLFLAGETQYF.

V gene TRBV5-1 combines with J gene TRBJ2-7, with TRBD1 as a possible D gene (5 bases). The V gene's germline CDR1 is SGHRS and CDR2 YFSETQ. Deletions cut 0 bases from V and 0 bases from J, with 7 bases between. The CDR3 contains 14 residues. The CDR3 loop reads CASSLVDSSYEQYF. CDR3 sequence (DNA): TGCGCCAGCAGCTTGGTCGACAGCTCCTACGAGCAGTACTTC.

The chain recombines TRBV16 with TRBJ1-3, with no clear D. V was cut by 6 bases and J by 2 bases, with 8 bases left in between. This CDR3 is 13 amino acids long. Germline V gene sequence: CDR1 KGHSY, CDR2 FQNENV. The CDR3 region has the DNA TGTGCCAGCAGATTCAGTCCTGGAAACACCATATATTTT. This codes for CASRFSPGNTIYF.

This chain connects TRBV5-6 to TRBJ1-2; D ambiguous. V was trimmed by 0 bases and J by 4 bases, leaving 7 bases between them. Germline CDR1 reads SGHDT; CDR2 reads YYEEEE. The CDR3 contains 13 residues. The CDR3 nucleotides read TGTGCCAGCAGCTTGGATCTCCTCTATGGCTACACCTTC. It translates to CASSLDLLYGYTF.

The J gene is TRBJ1-2, the V gene TRBV5-1; D is ambiguous. The length of the CDR3 is 12 residues. Trimming left V 4 bases short and J 5 bases short, with 9 bases between. The germline gives CDR1 SGHRS, CDR2 YFSETQ. The CDR3 DNA reads TGCGCCAGCAGCCCGACGGAGTATGGCTACACCTTC. Its translation is CASSPTEYGYTF. The full variable domain, rest sourced from reference TRBV5-1 and TRBJ1-2, is KAGVTQTPRYLIKTRGQQVTLSCSPISGHRSVSWYQQTPGQGLQFLFEYFSETQRNKGNFPGRFSGRQFSNSRSEMNVSTLELGDSALYLCASSPTEYGYTFGSGTRLTVV.

The chain couples TRBV15 to TRBJ2-5; TRBD1 is a possible D gene (6 bases). The germline CDR1 and CDR2 sequences are LNHNV and YYDKDF (reference sequence). The CDR3 loop spans 14 amino acids. Trimming left V 1 base short and J 2 bases short, with 8 bases between. The CDR3 DNA follows: TGTGCCACCAGCAGAGGGGGGCAGCAAGAGACCCAGTACTTC. This codes for CATSRGGQQETQYF.